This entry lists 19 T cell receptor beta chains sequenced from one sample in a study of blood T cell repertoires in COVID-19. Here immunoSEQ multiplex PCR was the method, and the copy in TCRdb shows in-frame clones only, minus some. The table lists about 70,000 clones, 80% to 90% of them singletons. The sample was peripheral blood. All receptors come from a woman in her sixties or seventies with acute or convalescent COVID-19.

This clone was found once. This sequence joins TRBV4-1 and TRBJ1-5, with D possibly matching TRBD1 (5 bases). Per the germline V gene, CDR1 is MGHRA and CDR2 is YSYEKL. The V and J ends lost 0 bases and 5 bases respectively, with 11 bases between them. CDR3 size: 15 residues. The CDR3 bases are TGCGCCAGCAGCCAAGAGATCAGGGCGGATCAGCCCCAGCATTTT. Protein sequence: CASSQEIRADQPQHF.

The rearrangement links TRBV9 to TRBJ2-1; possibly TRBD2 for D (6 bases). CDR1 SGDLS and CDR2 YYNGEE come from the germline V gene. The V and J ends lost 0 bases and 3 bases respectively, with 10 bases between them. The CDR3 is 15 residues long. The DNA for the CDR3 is TGTGCCAGCAGCGTAGAAATGACTAGCTACAATGAGCAGTTCTTC. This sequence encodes CASSVEMTSYNEQFF. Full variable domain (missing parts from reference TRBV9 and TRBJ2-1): DSGVTQTPKHLITATGQRVTLRCSPRSGDLSVYWYQQSLDQGLQFLIQYYNGEERAKGNILERFSAQQFPDLHSELNLSSLELGDSALYFCASSVEMTSYNEQFFGPGTRLTVL.

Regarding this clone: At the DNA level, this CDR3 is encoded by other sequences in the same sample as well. For the CDR3, the DNA is TGTGCCAGCAGCCAAGTCCGGAATGAGCAGTTCTTC. This sequence encodes CASSQVRNEQFF. This chain joins TRBV3-1 (or the pseudogene TRBV3-2) and TRBJ2-1; D not certain. Germline V lookup: CDR1 LGHDT, CDR2 YNNKEL (reference sequence). Trimming took 1 base from V and 7 from J, leaving 5 bases between them. This CDR3 is 12 amino acids long.

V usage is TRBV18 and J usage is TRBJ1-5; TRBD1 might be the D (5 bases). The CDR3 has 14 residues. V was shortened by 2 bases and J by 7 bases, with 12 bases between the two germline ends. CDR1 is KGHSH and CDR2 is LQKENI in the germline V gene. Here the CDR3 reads CASSPSGGRQPQHF. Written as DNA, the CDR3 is TGTGCCAGCTCACCATCCGGGGGAAGGCAGCCCCAGCATTTT. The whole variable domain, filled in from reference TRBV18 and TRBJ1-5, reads NAGVMQNPRHLVRRRGQEARLRCSPMKGHSHVYWYRQLPEEGLKFMVYLQKENIIDESGMPKERFSAEFPKEGPSILRIQQVVRGDSAAYFCASSPSGGRQPQHFGDGTRLSIL.

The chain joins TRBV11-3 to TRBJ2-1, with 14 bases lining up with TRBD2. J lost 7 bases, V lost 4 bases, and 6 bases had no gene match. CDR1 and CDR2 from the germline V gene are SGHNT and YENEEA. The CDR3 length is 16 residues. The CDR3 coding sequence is TGTGCCAGCAGCTCCGGAGGGACTAGCGGGAGAAATGAGCAGTTCTTC. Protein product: CASSSGGTSGRNEQFF.

This CDR3 is CASSPGTRRADTQYF. CDR3 DNA sequence: TGCGCCAGCAGCCCCGGGACTAGGAGGGCAGATACGCAGTATTTT. The chain couples TRBV5-1 to TRBJ2-3; 8 bases align to TRBD2. Germline CDR1 and CDR2: SGHRS and YFSETQ. Unmatched junction bases numbered 8, after V lost 4 bases and J lost 4 bases. This CDR3 region has 15 residues.

The DNA for the CDR3 is TGTGCCAGCACCAGAAATCAGGGTAGCAATCAGCCCCAGCATTTT. Protein product: CASTRNQGSNQPQHF. The chain combines TRBV2 with TRBJ1-5; the D gene is possibly TRBD1 (5 bases). The CDR3 has 15 amino acids. Germline V gives CDR1 SNHLY, CDR2 FYNNEI. V lost 7 bases and J lost 0, with 13 bases in between. Variable domain in full (rest from reference TRBV2 and TRBJ1-5): EPEVTQTPSHQVTQMGQEVILRCVPISNHLYFYWYRQILGQKVEFLVSFYNNEISEKSEIFDDQFSVERPDGSNFTLKIRSTKLEDSAMYFCASTRNQGSNQPQHFGDGTRLSIL.

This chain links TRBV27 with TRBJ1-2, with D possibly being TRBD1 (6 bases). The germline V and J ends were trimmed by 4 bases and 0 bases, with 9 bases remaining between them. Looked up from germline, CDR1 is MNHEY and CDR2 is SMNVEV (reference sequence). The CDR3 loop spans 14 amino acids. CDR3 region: CASSSRQANYGYTF. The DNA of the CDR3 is TGTGCCAGCAGTTCCCGACAGGCTAACTATGGCTACACCTTC.

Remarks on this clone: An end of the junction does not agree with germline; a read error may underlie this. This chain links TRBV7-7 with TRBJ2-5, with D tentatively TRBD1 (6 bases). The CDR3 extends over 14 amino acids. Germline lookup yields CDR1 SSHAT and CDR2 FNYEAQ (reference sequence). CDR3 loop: CASSLTRQGETQYF. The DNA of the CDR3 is TGTGCTAGCAGCCTTACCCGGCAGGGGGAGACCCAGTACTTC. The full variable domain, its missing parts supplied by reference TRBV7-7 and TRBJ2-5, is GAGVSQSPRYKVTKRGQDVTLRCDPISSHATLYWYQQALGQGPEFLTYFNYEAQPDKSGLPSDRFSAERPEGSISTLTIQRTEQRDSAMYRCASSLTRQGETQYFGPGTRLLVL.

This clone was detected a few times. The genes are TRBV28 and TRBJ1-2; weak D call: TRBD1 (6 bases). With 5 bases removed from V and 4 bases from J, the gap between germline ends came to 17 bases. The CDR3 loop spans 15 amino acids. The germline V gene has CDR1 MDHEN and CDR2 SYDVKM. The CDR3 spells CASSPTATGAYGYTF. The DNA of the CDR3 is TGTGCCAGCAGTCCCACTGCGACAGGCGCCTATGGCTACACCTTC.

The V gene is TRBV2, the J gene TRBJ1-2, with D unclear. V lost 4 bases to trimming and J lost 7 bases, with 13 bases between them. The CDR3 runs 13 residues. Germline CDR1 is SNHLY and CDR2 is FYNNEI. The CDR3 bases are TGTGCCAGCAGTGTGGAAAGGGAGGTTGGCTACACCTTC. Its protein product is CASSVEREVGYTF.

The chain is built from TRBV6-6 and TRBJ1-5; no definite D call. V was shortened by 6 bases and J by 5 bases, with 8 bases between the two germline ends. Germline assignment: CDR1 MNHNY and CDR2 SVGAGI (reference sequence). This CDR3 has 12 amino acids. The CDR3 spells CASSRTDQPQHF. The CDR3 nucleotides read TGTGCCAGCAGCCGGACTGATCAGCCCCAGCATTTT.

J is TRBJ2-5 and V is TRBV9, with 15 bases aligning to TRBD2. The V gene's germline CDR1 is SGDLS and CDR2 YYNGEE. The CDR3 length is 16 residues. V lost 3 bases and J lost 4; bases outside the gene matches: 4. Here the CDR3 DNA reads TGTGCCAGCAGCGGGGGACTAGCGGGAGGAATAGAGACCCAGTACTTC. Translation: CASSGGLAGGIETQYF.

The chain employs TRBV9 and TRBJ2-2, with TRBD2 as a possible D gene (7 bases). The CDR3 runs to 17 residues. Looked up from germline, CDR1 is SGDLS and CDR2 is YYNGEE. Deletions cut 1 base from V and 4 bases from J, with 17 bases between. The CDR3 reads CASSVRGGDYATGELFF. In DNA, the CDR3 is TGTGCCAGCAGCGTAAGGGGGGGAGACTACGCCACCGGGGAGCTGTTTTTT.

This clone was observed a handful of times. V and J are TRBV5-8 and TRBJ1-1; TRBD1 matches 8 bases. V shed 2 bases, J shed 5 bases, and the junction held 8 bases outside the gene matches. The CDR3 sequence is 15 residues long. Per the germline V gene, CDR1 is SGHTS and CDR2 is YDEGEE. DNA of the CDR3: TGTGCCAGCAGCTTCAGGGGGCGGAGAAGGACTGAAGCTTTCTTT. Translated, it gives CASSFRGRRRTEAFF.

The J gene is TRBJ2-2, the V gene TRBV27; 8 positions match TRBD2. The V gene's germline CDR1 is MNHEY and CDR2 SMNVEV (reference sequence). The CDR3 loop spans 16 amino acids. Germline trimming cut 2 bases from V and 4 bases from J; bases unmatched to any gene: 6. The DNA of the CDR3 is TGTGCCAGCAGTTTACGGGCGGGAGGAGGCACCGGGGAGCTGTTTTTT. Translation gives CASSLRAGGGTGELFF.

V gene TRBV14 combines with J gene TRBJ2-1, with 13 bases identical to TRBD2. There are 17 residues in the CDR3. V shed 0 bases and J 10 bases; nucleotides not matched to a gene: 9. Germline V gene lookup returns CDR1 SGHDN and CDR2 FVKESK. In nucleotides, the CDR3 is TGTGCCAGCAGCCAAGATATCGGACTAGCGGGAGTAGGGGAGCAGTTCTTC. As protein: CASSQDIGLAGVGEQFF.

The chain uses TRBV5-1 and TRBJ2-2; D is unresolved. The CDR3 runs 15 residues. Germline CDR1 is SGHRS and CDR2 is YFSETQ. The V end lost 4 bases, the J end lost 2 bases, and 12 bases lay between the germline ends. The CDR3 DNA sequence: TGCGCCAGCAGCATACACAGAACAAACACCGGGGAGCTGTTTTTT. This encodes CASSIHRTNTGELFF.

The CDR3 bases are TGTGCCAGCAGCCGGAGTCATGGAGTGCGTGGCTACACCTTC. Translation gives CASSRSHGVRGYTF. V and J are TRBV5-8 and TRBJ1-2; unclear D gene. Germline CDR1 is SGHTS and CDR2 is YDEGEE. V was clipped by 4 bases and J by 7 bases, with 17 bases between them. The CDR3 runs 14 residues.